This record covers a single T cell receptor (beta chain). These data are taken from a study of blood T cell repertoires in COVID-19. Study at large: PBMCs, B-cell-depleted T cells, or T cells were the source of the cDNA or gDNA that made up the material.

In the original workflow: Cell counts per sample came from amplifying reference gene primers. The repertoire was sequenced with immunoSEQ multiplex PCR; TCRdb's copy has only in-frame clones and lacks some. That table gives V, J and clone size, and the DNA gave D and trimming. The sample records under 200,000 clones, approximately 91% being singletons. This CDR3 spans 13 amino acids. Per the germline V gene, CDR1 is KGHDR and CDR2 is SFDVKD. The germline V and J ends were trimmed by 2 bases and 4 bases, with 8 bases remaining between them. The clonotype originates from a man aged 45 to 65 with acute or convalescent COVID-19. The specimen was peripheral blood. The chain recombines TRBV24-1 with TRBJ2-7; D is unclear. DNA for the CDR3: TGTGCCACCAGTGATTCGCACCGGTACGAGCAGTACTTC. It is translated as CATSDSHRYEQYF.